The T cell receptor beta chain described here comes from a study of cytomegalovirus exposure and HLA in healthy donors. The PCR was carried out with 60 Vbeta primers and 13 Jbeta primers. TCRdb's table, derived via immunoSEQ multiplex PCR, lists solely in-frame clones and lacks some. The sample has approximately 200,000 clones; around four fifths are singletons. At collection, donors were nominally healthy, but unrecorded immune exposures were probable. The study, taken as a whole, reports: TCR beta chains associated with HLA were, in a later analysis, more clonally expanded than equally common others.

V shed 3 bases, J shed 7 bases, and the junction held 11 bases outside the gene matches. Germline V gene data show CDR1 as MNHEY and CDR2 as SMNVEV (reference sequence). The CDR3 consists of 15 residues. On this clone: Its antigen is unknown.

This clonotype originated in a woman between 50 and 59 years old in good health and CMV-seropositive. The specimen sequenced was PBMCs. The chain has TRBV27 and TRBJ2-7; 8 positions agree with TRBD2. CDR3 sequence (DNA): TGTGCCAGCAGTTTGAGGAACGGGGGGGCCGGGGAGCAGTACTTC. It codes for CASSLRNGGAGEQYF.